Below, 15 T cell receptor beta chains from the same sample are listed, as sequenced in a study of control samples from healthy donors and cancer patients. Generated by immunoSEQ multiplex PCR, the TCRdb table keeps only in-frame clones and is missing some. The data show over 120,000 clones, about 95% seen once. The sample consisted of PBMCs. Every receptor here comes from a man aged 55 to 70 with colorectal cancer.

This clone was recorded only once. The chain carries TRBV19 and TRBJ2-7; D assignment may be TRBD1 or TRBD2 (5 bases each). The CDR3 totals 18 residues. Germline CDR1 is LNHDA and CDR2 is SQIVND (reference sequence). The V gene lost 1 base and the J gene lost 0 bases, with 19 bases spanning the gap. The CDR3 DNA sequence: TGTGCCAGTAGTATAGGGTTGGTCGGGGCCAGGAGCTCCTACGAGCAGTACTTC. It specifies CASSIGLVGARSSYEQYF.

The rearrangement links TRBV19 to TRBJ1-3; D ambiguous. Germline V lookup: CDR1 LNHDA, CDR2 SQIVND (reference sequence). The CDR3 spans 15 residues. The ends were cut back, 4 bases at V and 0 bases at J, with 10 bases in the middle. The CDR3 here is CASSRQPPSGNTIYF. The CDR3, as DNA: TGTGCCAGTAGTAGACAACCACCCTCTGGAAACACCATATATTTT.

This chain links TRBV29-1 with TRBJ1-1, with D maybe TRBD1 (6 bases). From germline, CDR1 is SQVTM and CDR2 ANQGSEA. The CDR3 contains 15 residues. Trimming pared 3 bases from V and 0 bases from J, leaving 14 bases between. The CDR3 is CSVDGTGSMNTEAFF. CDR3 sequence (DNA): TGCAGCGTTGACGGAACAGGGTCTATGAACACTGAAGCTTTCTTT.

V is TRBV6-5 and J is TRBJ1-1; tentatively, D is TRBD1 (6 bases). This CDR3 comprises 14 residues. Germline V gene data show CDR1 as MNHEY and CDR2 as SVGAGI. The ends were cut back, 8 bases at V and 4 bases at J, with 17 bases in the middle. In DNA, the CDR3 is TGTGCCAGCGCAACAGGGTACTCGAGCACTGAAGCTTTCTTT. Protein product: CASATGYSSTEAFF.

The chain has TRBV4-1 and TRBJ1-2; TRBD1 is a possible D gene (6 bases). The CDR3 extends over 12 amino acids. Germline CDR1 reads MGHRA; CDR2 reads YSYEKL. The V and J ends lost 3 bases and 8 bases respectively, with 10 bases between them. The CDR3, as DNA: TGCGCCAGCAGCCACAGGGGCCGGGGCTACACCTTC. This gives the protein CASSHRGRGYTF.

V usage is TRBV27 and J usage is TRBJ2-7; 12 nucleotides match TRBD2. V dropped 4 bases and J dropped 5; count of bases not matched to a gene: 6. Germline CDR1 MNHEY, CDR2 SMNVEV (reference sequence). The CDR3 loop spans 15 amino acids. The CDR3 DNA reads as TGTGCCAGCAGTTCACTAGCGGGGGGACTCCACGAGCAGTACTTC. Its translation: CASSSLAGGLHEQYF.

V gene TRBV18 combines with J gene TRBJ2-3, with D unclear. Per germline, CDR1 KGHSH and CDR2 LQKENI. Trimming removed 6 bases at V and 0 bases at J, with 7 bases between. The CDR3 loop spans 13 amino acids. Here the CDR3 DNA reads TGTGCCAGCTCCCTCCCTAGCACAGATACGCAGTATTTT. Amino acids: CASSLPSTDTQYF.

This chain connects TRBV28 to TRBJ1-5; D perhaps matches TRBD1 (5 bases). V was shortened by 3 bases and J by 4 bases, with 10 bases between the two germline ends. The germline V gene has CDR1 MDHEN and CDR2 SYDVKM. This CDR3 contains 14 residues. CDR3 sequence reads: CASSLGGWNQPQHF. CDR3 nucleotide sequence: TGTGCCAGCAGTTTGGGGGGATGGAATCAGCCCCAGCATTTT. The full variable domain, rest sourced from reference TRBV28 and TRBJ1-5, is DVKVTQSSRYLVKRTGEKVFLECVQDMDHENMFWYRQDPGLGLRLIYFSYDVKMKEKGDIPEGYSVSREKKERFSLILESASTNQTSMYLCASSLGGWNQPQHFGDGTRLSIL.

This clone was seen more than once but under ten times. The chain uses TRBV6-5 and TRBJ2-7; 10 bases map to TRBD1. This CDR3 is built from 13 residues. J was trimmed by 4 bases and V by 10 bases; bases with no gene match: 7. Germline values: CDR1 MNHEY, CDR2 SVGAGI. The CDR3 DNA sequence: TGTGCCACCGCCAGGGACAGGGGATACGAGCAGTACTTC. This gives the protein CATARDRGYEQYF.

J is TRBJ1-4 and V is TRBV3-1 (or the pseudogene TRBV3-2); the D is unclear. V was cut by 1 base and J by 5 bases, with 20 bases left in between. CDR3 length equals 18 residues. CDR1 and CDR2 (germline): LGHDT, YNNKEL (reference sequence). CDR3 protein: CASSQVYSVGSLNEKLFF. In DNA, the CDR3 is TGTGCCAGCAGCCAAGTCTATTCGGTCGGGTCCTTAAATGAAAAACTGTTTTTT.

As regards this clone: The sample holds other DNA sequences that translate to the same CDR3. V usage is TRBV2 and J usage is TRBJ1-1; D uncertain. Germline V gene data show CDR1 as SNHLY and CDR2 as FYNNEI. The length of the CDR3 is 11 residues. Trimming removed 4 bases at V and 0 bases at J, with 0 bases between. In nucleotides, the CDR3 is TGTGCCAGCAGTGTGAACACTGAAGCTTTCTTT. Amino acids: CASSVNTEAFF.

The rearrangement joins TRBV2 to TRBJ1-5, with D perhaps TRBD1 (5 bases). The CDR3 covers 14 residues. Germline-derived CDR1 and CDR2 are SNHLY and FYNNEI. V was trimmed by 4 bases and J by 7 bases, leaving 14 bases between them. For the CDR3, the DNA is TGTGCCAGCAGTGGTGGGGGGAGTGGACAGCCCCAGCATTTT. Amino acid sequence: CASSGGGSGQPQHF.

The V gene is TRBV5-4, the J gene TRBJ2-6, with D perhaps matching TRBD2 (7 bases). Trimming shortened V by 7 bases and J by 18 bases, and 38 bases separated the two germline ends. This CDR3 region has 18 residues. Germline CDR1 is SGHNT and CDR2 is YYREEE (reference sequence). CDR3 loop: CASEGGRDSSGANVLKTF. For the CDR3, the DNA is TGTGCCAGCGAAGGGGGGAGGGATTCCTCTGGGGCCAACGTCCTGAAGACTTTC.

This clone appeared once. The chain is built from TRBV6-5 and TRBJ1-6; TRBD1 aligns across 8 bases. The V gene end was trimmed by 2 bases and the J gene end by 10 bases; junction bases not matched to a gene: 7. CDR1 is MNHEY, CDR2 SVGAGI, per germline. The CDR3 is 15 amino acids. Here the CDR3 reads CASSYNDRGGSPLHF. CDR3 nucleotides: TGTGCCAGCAGTTACAACGACAGGGGTGGATCACCCCTCCACTTT.

The V gene is TRBV5-1, the J gene TRBJ2-7; 8 nucleotides match TRBD1. Germline values: CDR1 SGHRS, CDR2 YFSETQ. This CDR3 is 15 amino acids long. V shed 8 bases and J 2 bases; nucleotides not matched to a gene: 12. CDR3: CASKPGQVFTYEQYF. DNA for the CDR3: TGCGCCAGTAAGCCGGGACAGGTCTTTACCTACGAGCAGTACTTC.